In its sample, the clone carrying this TCR beta chain was seen a few times. The antigen remains undetermined. The CDR3 is 15 residues long. Trimming left V 5 bases short and J 6 bases short, with 17 bases between. The germline V gene encodes CDR1 SGHTA and CDR2 FQGNSA. This sample is part of a study of T cells after yellow fever vaccination. Overall study results and limits: Contamination by abundant bulk-population clonotypes could be present in FACS-sorted repertoires. Most clones from primary vaccination were detected again post-booster (approximately 97% CD4, about 88% CD8).

Template switching with 5'RACE generated the TCR cDNA and added a universal primer site and UMIs. One entry per CDR3 protein results from TCRdb running MiXCR on the 5' RACE reads. This sample has approximately 550,000 distinct CDR3 sequences, with around 21% found just once. The sequence was obtained from a young man who received the YFV17D yellow fever vaccine. The input for sequencing was PBMCs, taken 15 days after the yellow fever booster vaccination. The chain is built from TRBV7-2 and TRBJ2-1, with D possibly being TRBD2 (5 bases). Here the CDR3 reads CASSRMTGSGNEQFF. CDR3 DNA: TGTGCCAGCAGCCGGATGACGGGGTCGGGCAATGAGCAGTTCTTC.